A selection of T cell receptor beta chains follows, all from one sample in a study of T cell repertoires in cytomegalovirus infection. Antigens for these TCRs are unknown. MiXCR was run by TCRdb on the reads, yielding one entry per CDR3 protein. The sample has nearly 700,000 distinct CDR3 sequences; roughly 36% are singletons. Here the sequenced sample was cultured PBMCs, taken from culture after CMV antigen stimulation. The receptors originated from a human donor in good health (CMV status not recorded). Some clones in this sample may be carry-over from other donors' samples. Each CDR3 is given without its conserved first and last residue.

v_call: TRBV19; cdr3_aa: ASASTSSSYNEQF
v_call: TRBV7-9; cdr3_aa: ASSSPFPARGTYNEQF
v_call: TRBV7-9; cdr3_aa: ASSPSGGHYEQY
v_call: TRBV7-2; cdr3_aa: ASSSGLAGKTQY
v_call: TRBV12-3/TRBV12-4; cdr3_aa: ASSLPGLRSYT
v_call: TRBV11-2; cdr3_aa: ASSSIRGSYNEQF
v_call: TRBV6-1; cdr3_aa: ASSYLQGFLQETQY
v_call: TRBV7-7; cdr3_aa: ASSLTGGGDSNQPQH
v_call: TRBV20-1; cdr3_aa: SAPLPSHYGYT
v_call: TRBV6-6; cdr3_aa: ASSYGQSYEQY
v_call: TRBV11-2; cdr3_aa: ASSLGDGTGTDTQY
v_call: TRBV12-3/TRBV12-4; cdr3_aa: ASRTLAGEQF
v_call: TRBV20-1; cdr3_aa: SARTIDWREGPDTQY
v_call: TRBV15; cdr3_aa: ATSSSVRNYGYT
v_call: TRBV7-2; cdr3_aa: ASSQWGAGETQY
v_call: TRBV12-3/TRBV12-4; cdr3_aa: ASSLNWLAGQWEQY
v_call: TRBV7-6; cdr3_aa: ASSLEASGATDTQY
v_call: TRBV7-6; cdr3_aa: ASSLTGTMGEQY
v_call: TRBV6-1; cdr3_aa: ASRDRSAYEQY
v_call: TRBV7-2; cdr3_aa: ASSLTGGDSSTDTQY
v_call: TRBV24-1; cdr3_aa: ATRTRDSSGNTIY
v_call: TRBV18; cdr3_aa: ASSPASAQETQY
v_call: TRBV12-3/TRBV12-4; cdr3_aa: ASSQSGGAGDTQY
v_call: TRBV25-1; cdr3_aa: ASSDKREAEQF
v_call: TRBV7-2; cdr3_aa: ASSYDGSTDTQY